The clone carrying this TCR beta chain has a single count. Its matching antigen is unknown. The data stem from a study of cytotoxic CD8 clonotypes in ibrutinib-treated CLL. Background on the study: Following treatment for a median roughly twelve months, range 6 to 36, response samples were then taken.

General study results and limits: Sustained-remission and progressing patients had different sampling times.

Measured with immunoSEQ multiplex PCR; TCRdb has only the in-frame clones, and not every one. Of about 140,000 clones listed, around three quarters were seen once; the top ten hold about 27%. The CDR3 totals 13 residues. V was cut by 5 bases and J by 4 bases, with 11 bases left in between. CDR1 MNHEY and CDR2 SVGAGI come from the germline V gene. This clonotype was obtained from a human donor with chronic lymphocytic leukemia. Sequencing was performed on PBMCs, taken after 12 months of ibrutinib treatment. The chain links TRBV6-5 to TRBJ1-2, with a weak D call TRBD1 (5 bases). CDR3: CASSRLDSYGYTF. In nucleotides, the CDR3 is TGTGCCAGCAGTCGATTAGACAGCTATGGCTACACCTTC.